This TCR beta chain originates from a study of cytomegalovirus exposure and HLA in healthy donors. The study's findings and limits: Earlier analysis looked at TCR beta V segments, and most were productive about 90% or about 30% of the time.

Amplification used 60 Vbeta primers and 13 Jbeta primers. Sequenced by immunoSEQ multiplex PCR; TCRdb stores in-frame clones only, minus some. The repertoire holds 110,000 to 150,000 clones, with about four fifths as singletons. The CDR3 is made up of 15 amino acids. Germline CDR1 is SEHNR and CDR2 is FQNEAQ (reference sequence). Trimming cost V 4 bases and J 3 bases, with 15 bases left between them. Comments on this clone: The antigen remains undetermined.

The genes are TRBV7-9 and TRBJ1-1; D is unclear. Source material: PBMCs. This clonotype originated in a woman younger than 35 in good health and CMV-seropositive. CDR3 DNA sequence: TGTGCCAGCAGCTCCAGCGGGGTCGGGGACACTGAAGCTTTCTTT. Encoded protein: CASSSSGVGDTEAFF.